The clone carrying this TCR beta chain was counted a few times. Antigen specificity is unknown. The sample comes from a study of CD8 T cells in Susac syndrome. Study observations and caveats: In its TCR sequencing and HLA analysis, the study acknowledged that the number of individuals was relatively small.

Trimming shortened V by 3 bases and J by 4 bases, and 6 bases separated the two germline ends. The CDR3 is 12 residues long. Random hexamers served to reverse transcribe roughly 0.45 to 1 ug RNA. TCRdb re-called the immunoSEQ multiplex PCR reads through MiXCR, storing one row per CDR3 protein. In the table there are approximately 220,000 distinct CDR3 sequences, 85% to 95% of which are singletons. The authors carried out high-throughput sequencing of TCR beta. They applied it to CD8+ and CD4+ T cells obtained from blood. Treatment-naive patients with stable or active relapsing-remitting disease were the multiple sclerosis controls. TEMRA cells were FACS-enriched and CD8+ and CD4+ T cells negatively isolated.

This sequence joins TRBV12-3 or TRBV12-4 and TRBJ2-5; D unclear. The receptor comes from a human donor with multiple sclerosis. Sequencing was carried out using CD4+ T cells from PBMCs. CDR3 protein: CASSLGSETQYF. Written as DNA, the CDR3 is TGTGCCAGCAGTTTGGGGTCAGAGACCCAGTACTTC.